This T cell receptor beta chain comes out of a study of siplizumab effects on memory and regulatory T cells. V lost 2 bases, J lost 0 bases, and 6 bases stayed unmatched. The germline V gene has CDR1 MNHNY and CDR2 SVGAGI (reference sequence). The CDR3 is made up of 16 amino acids. Here immunoSEQ multiplex PCR was the method, and the copy in TCRdb shows in-frame clones only, minus some. The data show fewer than 120,000 clones, over 85% seen once. Points from the study as a whole: Naive T cells looked more diverse than memory cells and looked like major alloresponse contributors. Among alloreactive clones, only a minor fraction mapped to unstimulated subsets. Tregs proliferating in siplizumab cultures lacked confirmation of their suppressive function.

This clone occurred a few times. Its matching antigen is unknown. This receptor was taken from a human donor in good health. The specimen was CD4+ T cells sorted from blood. This chain connects TRBV6-6 to TRBJ2-7, with 8 bases fitting TRBD1. CDR3 DNA sequence: TGTGCCAGCAGTTACAACGGACAGGGCCGCTCCTACGAGCAGTACTTC. Protein sequence: CASSYNGQGRSYEQYF.